This TCR beta chain comes out of a study of T cells in localized non-small cell lung cancer. Points from the study as a whole: Compared with tumor, uninvolved adjacent lung displayed greater T cell clonality, ranking highest overall. Elevated circulating T cell density in blood was associated with longer overall survival.

As regards this clone: As yet, its antigen is unknown.

TCRdb's copy holds only in-frame clones and misses some; the assay was immunoSEQ multiplex PCR. The sample holds 50,000 to 60,000 clones, roughly 75% seen once. The germline V gene has CDR1 LGHNA and CDR2 YSLEER. V lost 0 bases, J lost 5 bases, and 15 bases stayed unmatched. The CDR3 contains 18 residues. The source of this sequence is a woman between 35 and 75 years old with stage II lung adenocarcinoma. The rearrangement joins TRBV4-3 to TRBJ1-2; 7 bases align to TRBD1. This specimen was PBMCs, taken before any cancer treatment. Here the CDR3 reads CASSQDRRQGEGLYGYTF. The CDR3 DNA follows: TGCGCCAGCAGCCAAGATCGGAGACAGGGCGAGGGTTTATATGGCTACACCTTC.